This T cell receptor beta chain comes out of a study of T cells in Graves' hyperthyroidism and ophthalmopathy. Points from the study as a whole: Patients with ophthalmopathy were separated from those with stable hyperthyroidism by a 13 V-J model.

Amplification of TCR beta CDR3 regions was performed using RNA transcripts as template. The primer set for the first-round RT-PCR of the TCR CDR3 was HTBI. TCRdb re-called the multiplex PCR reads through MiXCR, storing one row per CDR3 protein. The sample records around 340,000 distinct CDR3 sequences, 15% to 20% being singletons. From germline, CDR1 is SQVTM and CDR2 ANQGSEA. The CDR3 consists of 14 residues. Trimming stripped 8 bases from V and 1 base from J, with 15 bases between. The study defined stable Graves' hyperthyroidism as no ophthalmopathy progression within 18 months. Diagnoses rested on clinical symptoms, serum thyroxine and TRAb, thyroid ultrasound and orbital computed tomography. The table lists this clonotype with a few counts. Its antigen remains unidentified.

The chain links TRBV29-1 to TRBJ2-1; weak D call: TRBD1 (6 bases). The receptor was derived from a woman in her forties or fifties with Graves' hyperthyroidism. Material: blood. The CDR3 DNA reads TGCAGCCTAACGCGGACAGATTCCTACAATGAGCAGTTCTTC. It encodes CSLTRTDSYNEQFF.